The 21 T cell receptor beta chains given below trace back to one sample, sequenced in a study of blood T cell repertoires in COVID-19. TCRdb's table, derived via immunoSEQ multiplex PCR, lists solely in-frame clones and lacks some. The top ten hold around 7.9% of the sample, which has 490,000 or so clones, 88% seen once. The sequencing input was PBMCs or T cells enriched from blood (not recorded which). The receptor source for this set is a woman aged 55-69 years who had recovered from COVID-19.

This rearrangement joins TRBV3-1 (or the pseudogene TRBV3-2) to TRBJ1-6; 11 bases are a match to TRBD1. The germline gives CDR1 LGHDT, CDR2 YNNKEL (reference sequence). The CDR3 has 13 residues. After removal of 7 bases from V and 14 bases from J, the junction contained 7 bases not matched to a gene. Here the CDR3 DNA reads TGTGCCAGCACCCGGACAGGGGGCGCGTCCCTCCACTTT. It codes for CASTRTGGASLHF.

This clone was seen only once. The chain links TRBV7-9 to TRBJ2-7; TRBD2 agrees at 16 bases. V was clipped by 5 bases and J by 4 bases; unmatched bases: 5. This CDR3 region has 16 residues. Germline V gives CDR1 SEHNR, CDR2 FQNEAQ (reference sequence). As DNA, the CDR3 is TGTGCCAGCAGCCCGGGACTAGCGGGGGGGCAGTACGAGCAGTACTTC. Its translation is CASSPGLAGGQYEQYF.

The CDR3 loop reads CASSLKGQGKGNTIYF. CDR3 nucleotides: TGTGCCAGCAGTTTAAAGGGACAGGGGAAAGGAAACACCATATATTTT. The chain uses TRBV27 and TRBJ1-3, with 10 positions matching TRBD1. Germline CDR1 and CDR2: MNHEY and SMNVEV (reference sequence). V lost 2 bases to trimming and J lost 4 bases; unmatched junction nucleotides: 5. This CDR3 has 16 residues.

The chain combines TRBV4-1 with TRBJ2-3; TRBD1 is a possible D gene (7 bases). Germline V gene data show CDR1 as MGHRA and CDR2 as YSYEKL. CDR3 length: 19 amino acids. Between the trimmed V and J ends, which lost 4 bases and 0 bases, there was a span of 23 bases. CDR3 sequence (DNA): TGCGCCAGCAGCCGCGAAGATCCGGCAGGGGGGACCAGCACAGATACGCAGTATTTT. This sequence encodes CASSREDPAGGTSTDTQYF.

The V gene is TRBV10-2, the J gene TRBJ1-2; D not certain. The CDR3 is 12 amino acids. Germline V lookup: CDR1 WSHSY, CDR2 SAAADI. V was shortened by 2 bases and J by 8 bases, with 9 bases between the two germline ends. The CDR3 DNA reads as TGCGCCAGCAGTGAGGCAGGAGGAGGCTACACCTTC. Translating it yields CASSEAGGGYTF.

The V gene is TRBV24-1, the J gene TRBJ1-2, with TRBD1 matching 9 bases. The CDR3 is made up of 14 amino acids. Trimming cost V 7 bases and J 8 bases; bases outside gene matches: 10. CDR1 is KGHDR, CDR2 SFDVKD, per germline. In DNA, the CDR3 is TGTGCCACCAGGGCCCCCGAGACAGGGGGGGGCTACACCTTC. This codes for CATRAPETGGGYTF.

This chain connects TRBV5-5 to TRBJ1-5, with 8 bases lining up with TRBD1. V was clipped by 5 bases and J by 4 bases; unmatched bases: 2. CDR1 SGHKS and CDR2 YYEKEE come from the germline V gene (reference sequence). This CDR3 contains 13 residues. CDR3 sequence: CASRGQGNQPQHF. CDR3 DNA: TGTGCCAGCAGAGGACAGGGTAATCAGCCCCAGCATTTT.

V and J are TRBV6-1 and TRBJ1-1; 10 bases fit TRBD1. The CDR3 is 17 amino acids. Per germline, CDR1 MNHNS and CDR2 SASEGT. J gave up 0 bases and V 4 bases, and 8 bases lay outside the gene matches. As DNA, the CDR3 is TGTGCCAGCAGTGTCAGGACAGGGGGAATTTTGAACACTGAAGCTTTCTTT. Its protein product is CASSVRTGGILNTEAFF.

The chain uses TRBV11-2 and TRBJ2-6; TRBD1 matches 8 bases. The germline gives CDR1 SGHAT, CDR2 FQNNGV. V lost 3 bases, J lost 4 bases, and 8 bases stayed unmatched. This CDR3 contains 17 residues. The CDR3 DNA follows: TGTGCCAGCAGCTTTTTCCAGGGGGCGGGAGGGGCCAACGTCCTGACTTTC. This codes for CASSFFQGAGGANVLTF.

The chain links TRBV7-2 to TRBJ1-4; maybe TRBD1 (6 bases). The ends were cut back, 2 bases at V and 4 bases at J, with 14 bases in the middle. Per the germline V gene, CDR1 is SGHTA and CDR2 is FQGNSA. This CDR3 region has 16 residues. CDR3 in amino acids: CASSLKRQDFNEKLFF. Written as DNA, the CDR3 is TGTGCCAGCAGCTTAAAGCGACAGGACTTTAATGAAAAACTGTTTTTT.

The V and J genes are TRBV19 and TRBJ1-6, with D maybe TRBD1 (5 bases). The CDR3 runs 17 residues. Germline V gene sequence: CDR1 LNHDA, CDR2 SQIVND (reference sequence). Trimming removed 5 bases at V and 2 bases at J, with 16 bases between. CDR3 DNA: TGTGCCAGTAGTCCCCGGCCAGGGAGGCCCTATAATTCACCCCTCCACTTT. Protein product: CASSPRPGRPYNSPLHF.

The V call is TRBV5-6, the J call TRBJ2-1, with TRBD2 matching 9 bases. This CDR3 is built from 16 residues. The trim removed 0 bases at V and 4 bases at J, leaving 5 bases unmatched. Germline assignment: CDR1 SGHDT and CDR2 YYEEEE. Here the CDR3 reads CASSLVAGVTYNEQFF. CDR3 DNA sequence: TGTGCCAGCAGCTTGGTAGCGGGGGTAACTTACAATGAGCAGTTCTTC.

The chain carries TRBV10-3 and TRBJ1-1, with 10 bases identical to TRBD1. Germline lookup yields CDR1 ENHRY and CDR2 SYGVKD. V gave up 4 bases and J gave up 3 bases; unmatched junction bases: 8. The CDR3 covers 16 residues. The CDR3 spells CAISVDRGDTDTEAFF. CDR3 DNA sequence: TGTGCCATCAGTGTGGACAGGGGGGATACGGACACTGAAGCTTTCTTT.

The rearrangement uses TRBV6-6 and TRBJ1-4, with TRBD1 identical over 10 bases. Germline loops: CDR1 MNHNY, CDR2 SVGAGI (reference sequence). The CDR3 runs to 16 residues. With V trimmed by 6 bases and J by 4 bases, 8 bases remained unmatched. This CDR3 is CASRTGQGLFNEKLFF. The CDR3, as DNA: TGTGCCAGCAGGACGGGACAGGGGCTTTTTAATGAAAAACTGTTTTTT.

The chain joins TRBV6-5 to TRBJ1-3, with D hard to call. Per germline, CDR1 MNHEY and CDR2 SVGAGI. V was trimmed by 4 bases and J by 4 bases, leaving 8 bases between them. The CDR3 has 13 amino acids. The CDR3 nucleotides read TGTGCCAGCAGTTCGGGATCCGGAAACACCATATATTTT. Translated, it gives CASSSGSGNTIYF.

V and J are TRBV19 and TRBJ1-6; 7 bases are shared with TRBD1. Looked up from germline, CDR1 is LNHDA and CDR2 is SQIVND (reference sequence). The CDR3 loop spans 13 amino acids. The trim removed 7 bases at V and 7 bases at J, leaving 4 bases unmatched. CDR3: CASKGQTNSPLHF. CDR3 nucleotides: TGTGCCAGTAAGGGACAGACCAATTCACCCCTCCACTTT.

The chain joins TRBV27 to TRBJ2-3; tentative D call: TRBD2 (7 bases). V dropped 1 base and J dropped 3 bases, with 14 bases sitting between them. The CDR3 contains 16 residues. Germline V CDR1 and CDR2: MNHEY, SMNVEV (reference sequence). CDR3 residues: CASSLLRGGRTDTQYF. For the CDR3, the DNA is TGTGCCAGCAGTTTATTAAGGGGGGGCAGGACAGATACGCAGTATTTT.

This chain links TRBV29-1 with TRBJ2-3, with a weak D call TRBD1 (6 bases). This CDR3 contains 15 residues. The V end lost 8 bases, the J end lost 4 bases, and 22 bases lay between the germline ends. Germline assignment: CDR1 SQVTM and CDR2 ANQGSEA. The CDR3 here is CSSRQQGSVSDTQYF. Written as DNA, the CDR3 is TGCAGCTCCAGACAACAGGGAAGCGTGTCAGATACGCAGTATTTT.

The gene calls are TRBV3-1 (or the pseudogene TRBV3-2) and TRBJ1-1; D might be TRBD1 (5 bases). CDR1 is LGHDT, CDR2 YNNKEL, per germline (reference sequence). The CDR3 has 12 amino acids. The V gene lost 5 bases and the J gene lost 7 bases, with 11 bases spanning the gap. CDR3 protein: CASSNRGYEAFF. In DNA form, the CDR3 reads TGTGCCAGCAGCAATAGGGGCTATGAAGCTTTCTTT.

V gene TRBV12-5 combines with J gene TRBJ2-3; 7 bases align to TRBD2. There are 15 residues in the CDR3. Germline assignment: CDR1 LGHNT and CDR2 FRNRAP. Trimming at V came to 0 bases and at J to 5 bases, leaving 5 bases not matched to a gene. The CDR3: CASGLVLALGDTQYF. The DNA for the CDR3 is TGTGCTAGTGGTTTGGTACTAGCGTTGGGAGATACGCAGTATTTT.

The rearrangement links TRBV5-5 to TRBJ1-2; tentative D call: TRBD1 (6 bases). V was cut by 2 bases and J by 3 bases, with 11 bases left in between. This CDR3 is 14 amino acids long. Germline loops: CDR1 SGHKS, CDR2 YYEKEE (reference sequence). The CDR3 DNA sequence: TGTGCCAGCAGCTTACAGGGATCCTACTATGGCTACACCTTC. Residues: CASSLQGSYYGYTF.